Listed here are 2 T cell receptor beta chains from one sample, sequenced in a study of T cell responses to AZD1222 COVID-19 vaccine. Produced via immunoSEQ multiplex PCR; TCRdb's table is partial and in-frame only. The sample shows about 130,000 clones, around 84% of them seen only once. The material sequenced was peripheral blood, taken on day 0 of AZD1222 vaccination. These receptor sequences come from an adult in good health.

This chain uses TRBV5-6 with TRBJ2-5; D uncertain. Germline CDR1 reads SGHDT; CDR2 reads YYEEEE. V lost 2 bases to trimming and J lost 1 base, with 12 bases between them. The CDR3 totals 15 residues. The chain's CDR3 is CASSFRPGIQETQYF. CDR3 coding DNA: TGTGCCAGCAGCTTCAGGCCAGGTATCCAAGAGACCCAGTACTTC.

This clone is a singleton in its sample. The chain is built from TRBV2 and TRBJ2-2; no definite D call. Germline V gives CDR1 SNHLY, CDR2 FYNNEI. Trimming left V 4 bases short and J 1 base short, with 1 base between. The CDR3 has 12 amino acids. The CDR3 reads CASSGNTGELFF. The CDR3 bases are TGTGCCAGCAGTGGGAACACCGGGGAGCTGTTTTTT.